The clone carrying this T cell receptor beta chain was picked up a small number of times. What it binds is not known. Sequencing of TCR beta drew on CD8+ and CD4+ T cells from blood. Controls were age- and sex-matched healthy donors. This CDR3 has 14 amino acids. Germline trimming cut 5 bases from V and 4 bases from J; bases unmatched to any gene: 6. This specimen comes from a study of CD8 T cells in Susac syndrome. Overall study findings and caveats: The study conceded that its TCR sequencing and HLA analysis involved relatively few individuals.

The RNA, about 0.45 to 1 ug, was put through reverse transcription using random hexamers. Across 54 Vbeta and 13 Jbeta, immunoSEQ multiplex PCR amplified TCR beta CDR3. One entry per CDR3 protein results from TCRdb running MiXCR on the immunoSEQ multiplex PCR reads. The table shows fewer than 65,000 distinct CDR3 sequences, with roughly 92% occurring only once. The receptor was isolated from a human donor in good health. The material sequenced was CD8+ T cells from PBMCs. The chain has TRBV12-3 or TRBV12-4 and TRBJ2-7, with TRBD1 matching over 9 bases. This CDR3 is CASSTGGLGYEQYF. For the CDR3, the DNA is TGTGCCAGCAGTACAGGGGGCCTAGGGTACGAGCAGTACTTC.